The 10 T cell receptor beta chains listed next were all sequenced from one sample in a study of beta chain features in type 1 diabetes. Since all of the isolated RNA was reverse transcribed, expressed TCRB transcripts were what got sequenced. Profiling relied on immunoSEQ multiplex PCR, and the TCRdb table lists in-frame clones only, not all of them. The data contain around 400,000 clones, about 16% of them seen just once; the ten biggest clones take up more than 0.015%. Sequencing was done on a sample of naive CD4+ T cells from blood. The origin of the receptors is a woman under 30 in good health.

The chain is built from TRBV7-9 and TRBJ2-1; D is unresolved. This CDR3 has 12 residues. V lost 5 bases to trimming and J lost 4 bases, with 6 bases between them. Germline V gives CDR1 SEHNR, CDR2 FQNEAQ (reference sequence). CDR3 DNA sequence: TGTGCCAGCAGCGTTACTTACAATGAGCAGTTCTTC. As protein: CASSVTYNEQFF.

This clone showed up just a few times. This rearrangement joins TRBV19 to TRBJ2-7; D not resolved. Germline V CDR1 and CDR2: LNHDA, SQIVND (reference sequence). V lost 7 bases and J lost 5, with 15 bases in between. The CDR3 totals 13 residues. DNA for the CDR3: TGTGCCAGTACTGATAGAGGTCCCAACGAGCAGTACTTC. Amino acids: CASTDRGPNEQYF.

Only a few counts were recorded for this clone. The rearrangement links TRBV5-1 to TRBJ2-1, with TRBD1 matching over 8 bases. Germline V gene lookup returns CDR1 SGHRS and CDR2 YFSETQ. The CDR3 has 15 residues. Trimming removed 2 bases from V and 6 bases from J; junction bases left unmatched: 7. The CDR3 sequence is CASSFGQGTINEQFF. CDR3 bases: TGCGCCAGCAGCTTTGGACAGGGAACGATCAATGAGCAGTTCTTC.

The V call is TRBV28, the J call TRBJ2-7, with 7 bases matching TRBD1. Germline V gene lookup returns CDR1 MDHEN and CDR2 SYDVKM. This CDR3 has 14 amino acids. V was clipped by 5 bases and J by 0 bases; unmatched bases: 4. The CDR3, as DNA: TGTGCCAGCAGTGCCGGGACAGACTCCTACGAGCAGTACTTC. Translating gives CASSAGTDSYEQYF. The complete variable domain, with remaining parts taken from reference TRBV28 and TRBJ2-7, reads DVKVTQSSRYLVKRTGEKVFLECVQDMDHENMFWYRQDPGLGLRLIYFSYDVKMKEKGDIPEGYSVSREKKERFSLILESASTNQTSMYLCASSAGTDSYEQYFGPGTRLTVT.

There are a few counts of this clone. This sample also contains other DNA sequences that code for the same CDR3. The gene calls are TRBV7-9 and TRBJ2-7, with 8 positions matching TRBD1. Germline loops: CDR1 SEHNR, CDR2 FQNEAQ (reference sequence). The CDR3 has 13 amino acids. After removal of 5 bases from V and 3 bases from J, the junction contained 3 bases not matched to a gene. CDR3 sequence reads: CASSPDRGYEQYF. CDR3 nucleotides: TGTGCCAGCAGCCCTGACAGGGGCTACGAGCAGTACTTC. Using reference TRBV7-9 and TRBJ2-7 for the parts outside the CDR3, the full variable domain is DTGVSQNPRHKITKRGQNVTFRCDPISEHNRLYWYRQTLGQGPEFLTYFQNEAQLEKSRLLSDRFSAERPKGSFSTLEIQRTEQGDSAMYLCASSPDRGYEQYFGPGTRLTVT.

This clone was counted between two and nine times. The chain links TRBV20-1 to TRBJ2-5; D uncertain. Germline V CDR1 and CDR2: DFQATT, SNEGSKA (reference sequence). Trimming removed 6 bases from V and 3 bases from J, with 5 bases in between. This CDR3 comprises 10 residues. In DNA form, the CDR3 reads TGCAGTGCCCCAAAAGAGACCCAGTACTTC. As protein: CSAPKETQYF.

The chain has TRBV6-6 and TRBJ1-1; D call uncertain. Trimming removed 6 bases at V and 3 bases at J, with 11 bases between. Germline CDR1 is MNHNY and CDR2 is SVGAGI (reference sequence). The CDR3 is 13 residues long. The DNA of the CDR3 is TGTGCCAGCAGAACGTTCACTTACACTGAAGCTTTCTTT. It translates to CASRTFTYTEAFF.

This clone was detected only a few times. The chain carries TRBV7-2 and TRBJ1-5; the match to TRBD1 covers 12 bases. CDR3 length equals 16 residues. With V trimmed by 5 bases and J by 1 base, 3 bases remained unmatched. The V gene's germline CDR1 is SGHTA and CDR2 FQGNSA. In nucleotides, the CDR3 is TGTGCCAGCAGCCTCGGGACAGGGGGCAGCAATCAGCCCCAGCATTTT. It codes for CASSLGTGGSNQPQHF.

As regards this clone: Other DNA sequences within the sample encode an identical CDR3. This rearrangement joins TRBV30 to TRBJ2-1, with D perhaps matching TRBD2 (6 bases). V lost 2 bases to trimming and J lost 1 base, with 9 bases between them. Germline loops: CDR1 GTSNPN, CDR2 SVGIG (reference sequence). The CDR3 runs to 14 residues. The CDR3 nucleotides are TGTGCCTGGAGTCGCGGGGCATCCTACAATGAGCAGTTCTTC. Protein product: CAWSRGASYNEQFF.

CDR3 sequence reads: CASSIGQGARGTEAFF. The CDR3 DNA reads TGCGCCAGCAGCATAGGACAGGGAGCTCGGGGCACTGAAGCTTTCTTT. The chain couples TRBV5-1 to TRBJ1-1; TRBD1 matches 8 bases. The germline CDR1 and CDR2 sequences are SGHRS and YFSETQ. CDR3 length: 16 residues. The V gene end was trimmed by 4 bases and the J gene end by 4 bases; junction bases not matched to a gene: 12.